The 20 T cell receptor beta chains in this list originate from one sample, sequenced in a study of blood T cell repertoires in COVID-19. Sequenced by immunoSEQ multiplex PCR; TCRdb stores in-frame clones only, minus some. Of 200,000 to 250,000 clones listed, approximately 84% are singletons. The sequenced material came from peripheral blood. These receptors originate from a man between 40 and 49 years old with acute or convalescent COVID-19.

The CDR3 protein is CASSLASGKNGYTF. The DNA of the CDR3 is TGCGCCAGCAGCTTGGCTTCAGGGAAAAATGGCTACACCTTC. The gene calls are TRBV5-1 and TRBJ1-2, with D possibly being TRBD1 (5 bases). Germline lookup yields CDR1 SGHRS and CDR2 YFSETQ. V was clipped by 0 bases and J by 6 bases, with 12 bases between them. This CDR3 spans 14 amino acids.

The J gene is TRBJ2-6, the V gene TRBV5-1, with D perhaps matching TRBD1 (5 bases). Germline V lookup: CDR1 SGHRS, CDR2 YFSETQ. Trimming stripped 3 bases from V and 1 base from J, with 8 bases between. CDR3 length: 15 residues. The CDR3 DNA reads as TGCGCCAGCAGCTGGGGCCTTTCTGGGGCCAACGTCCTGACTTTC. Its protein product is CASSWGLSGANVLTF.

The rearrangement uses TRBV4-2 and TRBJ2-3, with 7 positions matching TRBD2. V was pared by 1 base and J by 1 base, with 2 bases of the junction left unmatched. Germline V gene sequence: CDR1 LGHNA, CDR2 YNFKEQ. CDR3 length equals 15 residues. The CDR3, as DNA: TGTGCCAGCAGCCAAGCCGCGGGGGGCACAGATACGCAGTATTTT. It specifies CASSQAAGGTDTQYF.

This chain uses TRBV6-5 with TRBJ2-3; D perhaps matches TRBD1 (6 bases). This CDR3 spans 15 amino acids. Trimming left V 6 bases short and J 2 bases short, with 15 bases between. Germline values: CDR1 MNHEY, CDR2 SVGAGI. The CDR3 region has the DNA TGTGCCAGCAGCCGACTACAGGGACACACAGATACGCAGTATTTT. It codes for CASSRLQGHTDTQYF.

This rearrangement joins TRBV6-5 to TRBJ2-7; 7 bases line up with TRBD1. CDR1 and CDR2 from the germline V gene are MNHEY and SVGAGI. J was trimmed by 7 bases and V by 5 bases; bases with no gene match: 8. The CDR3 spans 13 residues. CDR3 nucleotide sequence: TGTGCCAGCAGTACCCGGGACAGCGAGGAGCAGTACTTC. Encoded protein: CASSTRDSEEQYF.

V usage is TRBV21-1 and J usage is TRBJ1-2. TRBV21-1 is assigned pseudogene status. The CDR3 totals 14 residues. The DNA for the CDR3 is TGTGCCAGCTCTCAAGTGGAGGGGATTTCTGGCTACACCTTC. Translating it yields CASSQVEGISGYTF.

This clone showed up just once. CDR3 bases: TGTGCCAGCAGCTTAGAGGGGCCACACCTCAATTCACCCCTCCACTTT. This codes for CASSLEGPHLNSPLHF. The J gene is TRBJ1-6, the V gene TRBV11-2; a weak D match, TRBD1 (5 bases). The V gene lost 0 bases and the J gene lost 7 bases, with 13 bases spanning the gap. The V gene's germline CDR1 is SGHAT and CDR2 FQNNGV. The CDR3 extends over 16 amino acids.

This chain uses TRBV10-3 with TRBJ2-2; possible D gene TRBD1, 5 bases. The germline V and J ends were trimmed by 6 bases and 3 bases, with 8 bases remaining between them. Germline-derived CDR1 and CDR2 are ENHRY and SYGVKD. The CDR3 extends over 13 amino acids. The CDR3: CAIRTRDTGELFF. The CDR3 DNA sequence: TGTGCCATCAGAACCAGGGACACCGGGGAGCTGTTTTTT.

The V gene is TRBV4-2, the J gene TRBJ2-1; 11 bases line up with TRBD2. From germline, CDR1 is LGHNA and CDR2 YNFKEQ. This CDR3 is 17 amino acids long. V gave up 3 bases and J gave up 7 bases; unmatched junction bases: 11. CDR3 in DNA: TGTGCCAGCAGCCACCCATTTAGCGGGGGGGCCGGGAATGAGCAGTTCTTC. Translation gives CASSHPFSGGAGNEQFF.

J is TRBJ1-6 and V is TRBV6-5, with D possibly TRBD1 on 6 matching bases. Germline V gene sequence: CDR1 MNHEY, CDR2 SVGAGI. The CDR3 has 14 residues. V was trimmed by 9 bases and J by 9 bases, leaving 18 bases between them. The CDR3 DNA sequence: TGTGCCAGTAGTCCGGGACAAAATTTTTCACCCCTCCACTTT. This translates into CASSPGQNFSPLHF.

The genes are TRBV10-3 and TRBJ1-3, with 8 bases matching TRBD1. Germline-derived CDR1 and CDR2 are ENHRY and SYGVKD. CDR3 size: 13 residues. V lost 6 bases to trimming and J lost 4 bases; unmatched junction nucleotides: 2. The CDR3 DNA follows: TGTGCCATCAGGGACAGGGCGGGAAACACCATATATTTT. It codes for CAIRDRAGNTIYF.

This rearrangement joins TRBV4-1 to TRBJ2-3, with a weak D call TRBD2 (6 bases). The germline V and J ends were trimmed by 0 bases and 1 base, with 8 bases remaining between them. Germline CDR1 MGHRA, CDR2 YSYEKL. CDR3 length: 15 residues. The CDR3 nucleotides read TGCGCCAGCAGCCAAGAGGGCGGGGGCACAGATACGCAGTATTTT. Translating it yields CASSQEGGGTDTQYF.

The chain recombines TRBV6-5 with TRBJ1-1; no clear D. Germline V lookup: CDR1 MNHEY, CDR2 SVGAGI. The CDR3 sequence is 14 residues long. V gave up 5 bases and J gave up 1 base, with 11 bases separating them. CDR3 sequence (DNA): TGTGCCAGCAGTAGGAGCTCTGCGAACACTGAAGCTTTCTTT. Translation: CASSRSSANTEAFF.

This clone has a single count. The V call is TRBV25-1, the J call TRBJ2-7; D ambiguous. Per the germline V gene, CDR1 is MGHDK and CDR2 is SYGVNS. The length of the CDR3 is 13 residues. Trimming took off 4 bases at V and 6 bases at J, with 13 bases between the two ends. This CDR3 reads CASSVAGLPEQYF. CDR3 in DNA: TGTGCCAGCAGTGTGGCTGGCCTGCCCGAGCAGTACTTC.

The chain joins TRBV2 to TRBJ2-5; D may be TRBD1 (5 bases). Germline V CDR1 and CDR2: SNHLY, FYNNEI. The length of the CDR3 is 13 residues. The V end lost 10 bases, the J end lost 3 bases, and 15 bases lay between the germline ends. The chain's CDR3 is CATRRDREETQYF. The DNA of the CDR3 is TGTGCCACTCGCAGGGATAGGGAAGAGACCCAGTACTTC.

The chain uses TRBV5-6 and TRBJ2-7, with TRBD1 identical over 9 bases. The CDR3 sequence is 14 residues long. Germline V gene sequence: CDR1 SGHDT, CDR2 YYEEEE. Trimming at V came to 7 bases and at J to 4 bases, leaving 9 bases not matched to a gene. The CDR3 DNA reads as TGTGCCAGCCAGGGACAGGGACGGTCTTACGAGCAGTACTTC. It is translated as CASQGQGRSYEQYF.

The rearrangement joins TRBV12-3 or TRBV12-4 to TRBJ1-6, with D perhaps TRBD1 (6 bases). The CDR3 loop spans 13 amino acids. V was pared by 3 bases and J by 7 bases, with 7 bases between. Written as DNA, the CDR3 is TGTGCCAGCAGTTTTGGGGGCAATTCACCCCTCCACTTT. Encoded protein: CASSFGGNSPLHF.

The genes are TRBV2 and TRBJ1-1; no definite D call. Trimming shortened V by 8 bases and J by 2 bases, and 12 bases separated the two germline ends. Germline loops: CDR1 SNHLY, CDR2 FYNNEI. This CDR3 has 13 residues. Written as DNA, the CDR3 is TGTGCCAGCGGCCTAGGTTTAAACACTGAAGCTTTCTTT. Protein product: CASGLGLNTEAFF.

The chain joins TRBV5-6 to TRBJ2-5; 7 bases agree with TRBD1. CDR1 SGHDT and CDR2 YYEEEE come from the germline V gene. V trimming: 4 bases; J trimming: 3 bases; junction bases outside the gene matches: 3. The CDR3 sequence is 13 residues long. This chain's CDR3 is CASSGDREETQYF. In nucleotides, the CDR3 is TGTGCCAGCAGCGGCGACAGGGAAGAGACCCAGTACTTC.

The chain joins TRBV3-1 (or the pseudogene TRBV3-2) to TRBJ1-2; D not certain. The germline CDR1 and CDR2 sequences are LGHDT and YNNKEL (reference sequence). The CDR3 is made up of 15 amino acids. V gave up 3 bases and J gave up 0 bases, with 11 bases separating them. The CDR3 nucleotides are TGTGCCAGCAGCCATCTGCAAGAGGCTAACTATGGCTACACCTTC. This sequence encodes CASSHLQEANYGYTF.